What follows describes a single T cell receptor (beta chain). The sample is drawn from a study of somatic mutations in cytotoxic T cells in rheumatoid arthritis. Background on the study: Some V beta antibody-stained T-cell populations were flow-sorted at nearly 100% purity, including V beta1+ cells sequenced for TCRB.

Original data processing: Published virus-specific TCRB sequences were rarely matched by patient CD8+ clones larger than 1%. Produced via immunoSEQ multiplex PCR; TCRdb's table is partial and in-frame only. The V and J calls and clone size are taken from that table; D and trimming were inferred from the DNA. The sample has around 13,000 clones, 75% to 80% seen once. V was shortened by 7 bases and J by 2 bases, with 15 bases between the two germline ends. This CDR3 region has 14 residues. CDR1 is MRHNA and CDR2 is SNTAGT in the germline V gene. Source material: CD8+ T cells sorted from blood. This chain links TRBV6-4 with TRBJ2-7, with TRBD1 as a possible D gene (5 bases). This TCR derives from an adult with rheumatoid arthritis. The CDR3 region has the DNA TGTGCCAGCACTGCTGGGGCGGATACCTACGAGCAGTACTTC. Translating gives CASTAGADTYEQYF.